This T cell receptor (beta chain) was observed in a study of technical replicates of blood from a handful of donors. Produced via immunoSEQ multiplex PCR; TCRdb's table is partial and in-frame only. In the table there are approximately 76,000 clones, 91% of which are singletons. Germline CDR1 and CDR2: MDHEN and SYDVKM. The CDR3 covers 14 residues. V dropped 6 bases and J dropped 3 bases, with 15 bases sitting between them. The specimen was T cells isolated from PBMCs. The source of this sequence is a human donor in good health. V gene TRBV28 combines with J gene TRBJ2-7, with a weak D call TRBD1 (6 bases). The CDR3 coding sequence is TGTGCCAGCAGGCCTACAGGGTTGAGCTACGAGCAGTACTTC. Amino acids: CASRPTGLSYEQYF.